This T cell receptor (beta chain) was sequenced for a study of OX40 agonist ivuxolimab in advanced cancers. Study-wide context: It was ivuxolimab, an agonistic anti-OX40 (CD134) antibody, that patients were treated with. While on treatment, patients had intravenous ivuxolimab at 0.01 to 10 mg/kg every 2 weeks.

Autoimmune disease history or systemic immunosuppression barred patients. For this clone: Its cognate antigen is unknown. Other DNA sequences from this sample encode an identical CDR3 as well.

Whole-study findings and limits: CD4+ and CD8+ T cells in blood underwent clonal expansion by week 6 at 0.1 to 3.0 mg/kg.

Sequencing used immunoSEQ multiplex PCR; TCRdb keeps in-frame clones, though not all of them. The top ten clones hold less than 0.45% of a sample with tens of thousands of clones, nearly 90% of them seen once. Germline V lookup: CDR1 SGHTA, CDR2 FQGTGA. The CDR3 contains 16 residues. Trimming took 5 bases from V and 2 from J, leaving 17 bases between them. The chain carries TRBV7-3 and TRBJ2-3; tentatively, D is TRBD2 (6 bases). This specimen was CD4+ or CD8+ T cells sorted from blood, taken in a trial of the OX40 agonist ivuxolimab. The sequence was collected from an adult with an advanced solid tumor such as melanoma, head and neck, liver or kidney cancer. Here the CDR3 DNA reads TGTGCCAGCAGCCCCCTTACCGGCGGGGACACAGATACGCAGTATTTT. This codes for CASSPLTGGDTDTQYF.